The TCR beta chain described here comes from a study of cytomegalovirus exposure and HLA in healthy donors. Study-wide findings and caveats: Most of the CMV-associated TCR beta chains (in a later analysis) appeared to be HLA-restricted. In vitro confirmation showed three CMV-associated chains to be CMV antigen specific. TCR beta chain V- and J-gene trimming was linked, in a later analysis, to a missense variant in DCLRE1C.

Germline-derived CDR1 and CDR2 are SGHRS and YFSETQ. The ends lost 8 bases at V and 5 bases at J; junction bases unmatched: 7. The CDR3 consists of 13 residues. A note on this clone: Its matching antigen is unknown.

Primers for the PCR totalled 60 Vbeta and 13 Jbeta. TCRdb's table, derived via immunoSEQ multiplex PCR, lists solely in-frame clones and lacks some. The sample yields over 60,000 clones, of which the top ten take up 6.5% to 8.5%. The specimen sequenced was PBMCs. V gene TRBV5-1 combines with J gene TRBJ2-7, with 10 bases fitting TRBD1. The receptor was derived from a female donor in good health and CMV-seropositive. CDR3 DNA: TGCGCCAGTAGGCTTGGACAGGGGGACGAGCAGTACTTC. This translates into CASRLGQGDEQYF. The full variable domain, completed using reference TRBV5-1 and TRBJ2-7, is KAGVTQTPRYLIKTRGQQVTLSCSPISGHRSVSWYQQTPGQGLQFLFEYFSETQRNKGNFPGRFSGRQFSNSRSEMNVSTLELGDSALYLCASRLGQGDEQYFGPGTRLTVT.